These 28 T cell receptor beta chains were all obtained from the same sample, sequenced in a study of cytomegalovirus exposure and HLA in healthy donors. Primers: 60 Vbeta forward and 13 Jbeta reverse. Sequenced by immunoSEQ multiplex PCR; TCRdb stores in-frame clones only, minus some. The repertoire has some 150,000 clones, roughly four fifths of them found once; the top ten carry 3% to 3.5%. The sample consisted of PBMCs. Receptors were obtained from a male donor in good health and CMV-seronegative.

A single count supports this clone. The J gene is TRBJ2-7, the V gene TRBV19; weak D call: TRBD1 (5 bases). Trimming pared 1 base from V and 2 bases from J, leaving 9 bases between. Germline loops: CDR1 LNHDA, CDR2 SQIVND (reference sequence). CDR3 length: 14 amino acids. The CDR3: CASSIVSGTYEQYF. In DNA, the CDR3 is TGTGCCAGTAGTATAGTTTCAGGGACCTACGAGCAGTACTTC. Together with reference TRBV19 and TRBJ2-7, the CDR3 gives the full variable domain: DGGITQSPKYLFRKEGQNVTLSCEQNLNHDAMYWYRQDPGQGLRLIYYSQIVNDFQKGDIAEGYSVSREKKESFPLTVTSAQKNPTAFYLCASSIVSGTYEQYFGPGTRLTVT.

This clone was found once. The chain couples TRBV9 to TRBJ2-7; no firm D call. CDR1 and CDR2 from the germline V gene are SGDLS and YYNGEE. Trimming left V 4 bases short and J 5 bases short, with 16 bases between. CDR3 length equals 14 residues. CDR3 loop: CASSPRTLRHEQYF. The CDR3 DNA reads as TGTGCCAGCAGCCCGAGAACCCTCCGTCACGAGCAGTACTTC.

The V gene is TRBV7-6, the J gene TRBJ2-2; no definite D call. The germline gives CDR1 SGHVS, CDR2 FNYEAQ. The CDR3 sequence is 15 residues long. Trimming took off 3 bases at V and 2 bases at J, with 10 bases between the two ends. The CDR3 spells CASSFSGSNTGELFF. Written as DNA, the CDR3 is TGTGCCAGCAGCTTTTCGGGTTCCAACACCGGGGAGCTGTTTTTT.

The V call is TRBV28, the J call TRBJ1-5; D is unclear. The germline V gene has CDR1 MDHEN and CDR2 SYDVKM. Trimming left V 6 bases short and J 5 bases short, with 11 bases between. This CDR3 contains 13 residues. The CDR3 bases are TGTGCCAGCAGCTCAGGAGGGCATCAGCCCCAGCATTTT. Translated, it gives CASSSGGHQPQHF.

The J gene is TRBJ1-4, the V gene TRBV28, with D unclear. CDR3 length equals 11 residues. With 4 bases removed from V and 7 bases from J, the gap between germline ends came to 4 bases. The germline CDR1 and CDR2 sequences are MDHEN and SYDVKM. CDR3 region: CASSSFEKLFF. CDR3 nucleotides: TGTGCCAGCAGTTCTTTTGAAAAACTGTTTTTT. Using reference TRBV28 and TRBJ1-4 for the parts outside the CDR3, the full variable domain is DVKVTQSSRYLVKRTGEKVFLECVQDMDHENMFWYRQDPGLGLRLIYFSYDVKMKEKGDIPEGYSVSREKKERFSLILESASTNQTSMYLCASSSFEKLFFGSGTQLSVL.

The V gene is TRBV2, the J gene TRBJ1-6, with 7 nucleotides matching TRBD1. Trimming took 10 bases from V and 5 from J; bases not matched to a gene: 5. Germline loops: CDR1 SNHLY, CDR2 FYNNEI. This CDR3 contains 13 residues. DNA of the CDR3: TGTGCCAAACAGGGGCCTAATAATTCACCCCTCCACTTT. This encodes CAKQGPNNSPLHF.

The CDR3 bases are TGTGCCAGCAGCCTTCTAAGGAGCACTGAAGCTTTCTTT. Its protein is CASSLLRSTEAFF. V is TRBV5-8 and J is TRBJ1-1, with D hard to call. Germline V gene sequence: CDR1 SGHTS, CDR2 YDEGEE. CDR3 length: 13 residues. Trimming took off 4 bases at V and 4 bases at J, with 11 bases between the two ends.

The J gene is TRBJ1-1, the V gene TRBV28; the match to TRBD1 covers 7 bases. Per the germline V gene, CDR1 is MDHEN and CDR2 is SYDVKM. The ends lost 8 bases at V and 5 bases at J; junction bases unmatched: 14. This CDR3 has 15 residues. CDR3 nucleotides: TGTGCCAGCTTTTTCGGCAGGGGGAAGTTAACTGAAGCTTTCTTT. Its protein is CASFFGRGKLTEAFF.

V gene TRBV6-1 combines with J gene TRBJ1-4, with D hard to call. The germline V gene encodes CDR1 MNHNS and CDR2 SASEGT. CDR3 length: 13 amino acids. Trimming took off 3 bases at V and 4 bases at J, with 6 bases between the two ends. The CDR3 region is CASSDTFNEKLFF. CDR3 DNA: TGTGCCAGCAGTGACACTTTTAATGAAAAACTGTTTTTT.

This clone has only one observation. V usage is TRBV6-5 and J usage is TRBJ1-1; 8 bases match TRBD1. Germline CDR1 is MNHEY and CDR2 is SVGAGI. Losses at the gene ends were 0 bases for V and 2 bases for J; bases not matched to a gene: 5. The CDR3 length is 16 residues. CDR3 residues: CASSYSGQGINTEAFF. In DNA, the CDR3 is TGTGCCAGCAGTTACTCCGGACAGGGAATAAACACTGAAGCTTTCTTT.

This clone was observed a handful of times. The rearrangement links TRBV9 to TRBJ2-4; 11 nucleotides match TRBD1. This CDR3 contains 15 residues. Germline loops: CDR1 SGDLS, CDR2 YYNGEE. Unmatched junction bases numbered 0, after V lost 3 bases and J lost 1 base. CDR3 protein: CASSGDRGAKNIQYF. For the CDR3, the DNA is TGTGCCAGCAGCGGGGACAGGGGGGCCAAAAACATTCAGTACTTC.

The CDR3 coding sequence is TGTGCCAGCAGCCCTAGGGCAGGGGGTAACACCGGGGAGCTGTTTTTT. It specifies CASSPRAGGNTGELFF. The chain recombines TRBV5-4 with TRBJ2-2; 7 bases fit TRBD1. After removal of 4 bases from V and 2 bases from J, the junction contained 8 bases not matched to a gene. The CDR3 has 16 amino acids. The germline gives CDR1 SGHNT, CDR2 YYREEE (reference sequence). The entire variable domain, with the rest obtained from reference TRBV5-4 and TRBJ2-2, is as follows: ETGVTQSPTHLIKTRGQQVTLRCSSQSGHNTVSWYQQALGQGPQFIFQYYREEENGRGNFPPRFSGLQFPNYSSELNVNALELDDSALYLCASSPRAGGNTGELFFGEGSRLTVL.

The chain couples TRBV5-1 to TRBJ1-6; D call uncertain. The CDR3 runs to 16 residues. The germline V gene encodes CDR1 SGHRS and CDR2 YFSETQ. Trimming removed 3 bases from V and 6 bases from J, with 16 bases in between. The CDR3 DNA reads TGCGCCAGCAGCTCGAGTTACCCGGCGGTTAATTCACCCCTCCACTTT. Protein product: CASSSSYPAVNSPLHF.

The chain carries TRBV7-2 and TRBJ2-7; 8 positions match TRBD2. The V segment lost 5 bases and the J segment 0 bases; nucleotides outside the gene matches: 6. The CDR3 contains 15 residues. CDR1 and CDR2 from the germline V gene are SGHTA and FQGNSA. The CDR3 nucleotides read TGTGCCAGCAGCGTAATAGCGGGGAGCTCCTACGAGCAGTACTTC. Encoded protein: CASSVIAGSSYEQYF. Variable domain in full (rest from reference TRBV7-2 and TRBJ2-7): GAGVSQSPSNKVTEKGKDVELRCDPISGHTALYWYRQSLGQGLEFLIYFQGNSAPDKSGLPSDRFSAERTGGSVSTLTIQRTQQEDSAVYLCASSVIAGSSYEQYFGPGTRLTVT.

The gene calls are TRBV11-2 and TRBJ2-1; 13 nucleotides line up with TRBD2. The CDR3 length is 19 residues. The germline V gene encodes CDR1 SGHAT and CDR2 FQNNGV. V dropped 0 bases and J dropped 5; count of bases not matched to a gene: 10. CDR3 nucleotide sequence: TGTGCCAGCAGCTTAGACCCCGGGACTAGCGGGGAGACCGACAATGAGCAGTTCTTC. It encodes CASSLDPGTSGETDNEQFF. The full variable domain, in which reference TRBV11-2 and TRBJ2-1 provide the parts outside the CDR3, is EAGVAQSPRYKIIEKRQSVAFWCNPISGHATLYWYQQILGQGPKLLIQFQNNGVVDDSQLPKDRFSAERLKGVDSTLKIQPAKLEDSAVYLCASSLDPGTSGETDNEQFFGPGTRLTVL.

The chain carries TRBV27 and TRBJ2-5; D might be TRBD2 (5 bases). Germline CDR1 is MNHEY and CDR2 is SMNVEV (reference sequence). Trimming took off 5 bases at V and 0 bases at J, with 13 bases between the two ends. The CDR3 covers 15 residues. CDR3 in amino acids: CASSPSTSYQETQYF. The CDR3 DNA sequence: TGTGCCAGCAGTCCCTCTACTAGTTACCAAGAGACCCAGTACTTC.

The chain couples TRBV2 to TRBJ2-3, with 15 bases aligning to TRBD2. Losses at the gene ends were 6 bases for V and 0 bases for J; bases not matched to a gene: 7. Germline CDR1 is SNHLY and CDR2 is FYNNEI. This CDR3 has 18 residues. CDR3 region: CASRKGLAGGLSTDTQYF. The CDR3 DNA sequence: TGTGCCAGCAGGAAGGGACTAGCGGGGGGCCTGAGCACAGATACGCAGTATTTT. The entire variable domain, with the rest obtained from reference TRBV2 and TRBJ2-3, is as follows: EPEVTQTPSHQVTQMGQEVILRCVPISNHLYFYWYRQILGQKVEFLVSFYNNEISEKSEIFDDQFSVERPDGSNFTLKIRSTKLEDSAMYFCASRKGLAGGLSTDTQYFGPGTRLTVL.

The V and J genes are TRBV29-1 and TRBJ1-2; D is perhaps TRBD1 (6 bases). V dropped 7 bases and J dropped 8 bases, with 23 bases sitting between them. The germline V gene has CDR1 SQVTM and CDR2 ANQGSEA. The CDR3 covers 14 residues. CDR3: CSADRPDRTQGYTF. Written as DNA, the CDR3 is TGCAGCGCTGACCGCCCTGACAGGACGCAAGGCTACACCTTC.

V gene TRBV5-8 combines with J gene TRBJ2-2; tentatively, D is TRBD2 (5 bases). The CDR3 spans 16 residues. The germline CDR1 and CDR2 sequences are SGHTS and YDEGEE. Trimming cost V 3 bases and J 1 base, with 13 bases left between them. The chain's CDR3 is CASSSNRAENTGELFF. CDR3 nucleotides: TGTGCCAGCAGCTCAAACCGAGCGGAGAACACCGGGGAGCTGTTTTTT.

The J gene is TRBJ2-1, the V gene TRBV6-5; 10 bases fit TRBD2. In germline, CDR1 is MNHEY, CDR2 SVGAGI. Trimming removed 4 bases from V and 6 bases from J; junction bases left unmatched: 6. This CDR3 region has 15 residues. CDR3: CASSLGLAGVNEQFF. The DNA for the CDR3 is TGTGCCAGCAGTTTAGGGCTAGCGGGAGTCAATGAGCAGTTCTTC.

V gene TRBV2 combines with J gene TRBJ1-2; TRBD1 agrees at 8 bases. This CDR3 region has 14 residues. Germline V CDR1 and CDR2: SNHLY, FYNNEI. V was clipped by 7 bases and J by 8 bases; unmatched bases: 12. CDR3 protein: CASILGQGSRGYTF. As DNA, the CDR3 is TGTGCCAGCATTCTTGGACAGGGAAGTCGGGGCTACACCTTC.

The rearrangement joins TRBV25-1 to TRBJ2-5; D may be TRBD2 (6 bases). Germline assignment: CDR1 MGHDK and CDR2 SYGVNS. The CDR3 is made up of 16 amino acids. Trimming took off 0 bases at V and 5 bases at J, with 16 bases between the two ends. CDR3 coding DNA: TGTGCCAGCAGTGAATATTGGGAGGCTTTTTGGGAGACCCAGTACTTC. Translated: CASSEYWEAFWETQYF.

The J gene is TRBJ2-7, the V gene TRBV19, with a weak D call TRBD2 (5 bases). V was pared by 4 bases and J by 3 bases, with 13 bases between. CDR1 is LNHDA, CDR2 SQIVND, per germline (reference sequence). This CDR3 comprises 14 residues. In nucleotides, the CDR3 is TGTGCCAGTAGTAGAGGAGCGGCCTACTACGAGCAGTACTTC. Translated, it gives CASSRGAAYYEQYF.

The rearrangement joins TRBV5-1 to TRBJ2-5, with TRBD1 as a possible D gene (5 bases). Germline V gene data show CDR1 as SGHRS and CDR2 as YFSETQ. The CDR3 is made up of 17 amino acids. V was trimmed by 0 bases and J by 0 bases, leaving 15 bases between them. The CDR3 here is CASSLGGSYRYQETQYF. The CDR3 nucleotides are TGCGCCAGCAGCTTGGGGGGCAGCTACAGGTACCAAGAGACCCAGTACTTC.

The CDR3, as DNA: TGTGCCAGCAGTCCATTATCTGGGAGAGAGCAGCCCCAGCATTTT. It yields the protein CASSPLSGREQPQHF. The chain employs TRBV6-6 and TRBJ1-5; D unresolved. There are 15 residues in the CDR3. Trimming pared 5 bases from V and 7 bases from J, leaving 18 bases between. Germline CDR1 is MNHNY and CDR2 is SVGAGI (reference sequence).

The rearrangement links TRBV6-1 to TRBJ2-7; 9 positions agree with TRBD1. CDR3 length: 15 residues. CDR1 MNHNS and CDR2 SASEGT come from the germline V gene. Trimming cost V 1 base and J 5 bases; bases outside gene matches: 6. Here the CDR3 reads CASSEEQGATDEQYF. DNA for the CDR3: TGTGCCAGCAGTGAAGAACAGGGGGCAACGGACGAGCAGTACTTC.

For the CDR3, the DNA is TGTGCCAGCAGTCCCGGACTAATCACTGAAGCTTTCTTT. As protein: CASSPGLITEAFF. The genes are TRBV27 and TRBJ1-1; D call uncertain. Germline assignment: CDR1 MNHEY and CDR2 SMNVEV (reference sequence). The V gene lost 5 bases and the J gene lost 4 bases, with 11 bases spanning the gap. The CDR3 sequence is 13 residues long.

This clone came up once. CDR3 bases: TGTGCCAGCAGGAGACAGGGGGGGAAAGATACGCAGTATTTT. Protein sequence: CASRRQGGKDTQYF. The chain couples TRBV6-5 to TRBJ2-3; TRBD1 matches 9 bases. Per the germline V gene, CDR1 is MNHEY and CDR2 is SVGAGI. V trimming: 6 bases; J trimming: 5 bases; junction bases outside the gene matches: 6. The CDR3 extends over 14 amino acids.